The rows below give T cell receptor beta chains drawn from one sample of a study of T-cell memory formation after mild COVID-19. TCRdb redid the calling of the 5' RACE reads with MiXCR, one entry per CDR3 protein. The sample has around 150,000 distinct CDR3 sequences, around a tenth seen once. The specimen sequenced was PBMCs or a T cell subset sorted from them (not recorded which). These receptors all come from a man between 18 and 29 years old who had mild COVID-19 (a few samples of this study predate the infection). Cell type and time point are not known. Each CDR3 is given with its conserved first and last residue. Fields, in order: D gene, J gene, V gene, clone size, CDR3 protein, CDR3 DNA. D genes are given only for firm matches. Not all rows give a size; the values are once, few, many and, for expanded clones, a class.

d_call: .
j_call: TRBJ1-1
v_call: TRBV7-3
clone_size: few
cdr3_aa: CASSLYTDTEAFF
cdr3_nt: TGTGCCAGCAGCTTATATACTGACACTGAAGCTTTCTTT

d_call: .
j_call: TRBJ2-1
v_call: TRBV4-2
clone_size: few
cdr3_aa: CASSQEFWSANEQFF
cdr3_nt: TGTGCCAGCAGCCAAGAGTTTTGGTCTGCCAATGAGCAGTTCTTC

d_call: .
j_call: TRBJ1-5
v_call: TRBV6-5
clone_size: many
cdr3_aa: CASSEGRGVGNQPQHF
cdr3_nt: TGTGCCAGCAGCGAAGGTAGAGGGGTGGGCAATCAGCCCCAGCATTTT

d_call: .
j_call: TRBJ2-3
v_call: TRBV19
clone_size: few
cdr3_aa: CASMGTDTQYF
cdr3_nt: TGTGCCAGTATGGGGACAGATACGCAGTATTTT

d_call: TRBD1
j_call: TRBJ1-2
v_call: TRBV4-2
clone_size: many
cdr3_aa: CASSQEGDRRSIGYTF
cdr3_nt: TGTGCCAGCAGCCAAGAGGGGGACAGGAGATCTATTGGCTACACCTTC

d_call: .
j_call: TRBJ1-2
v_call: TRBV6-1
clone_size: few
cdr3_aa: CASVAGLLGSYGYTF
cdr3_nt: TGTGCCAGCGTGGCGGGGCTCCTCGGTTCCTATGGCTACACCTTC

d_call: TRBD1
j_call: TRBJ1-5
v_call: TRBV2
clone_size: many
cdr3_aa: CASSGTGGNQPQHF
cdr3_nt: TGTGCCAGCAGCGGGACAGGGGGCAATCAGCCCCAGCATTTT

d_call: TRBD1
j_call: TRBJ1-2
v_call: TRBV4-2
clone_size: .
cdr3_aa: CASSLLIDREDGYTF
cdr3_nt: TGTGCCAGCAGCCTTCTGATCGACAGGGAGGACGGCTACACCTTC

d_call: .
j_call: TRBJ2-5
v_call: TRBV9
clone_size: few
cdr3_aa: CASSVSGPPGTQYF
cdr3_nt: TGTGCCAGCAGCGTTAGCGGTCCGCCTGGGACCCAGTACTTC

d_call: .
j_call: TRBJ1-2
v_call: TRBV7-9
clone_size: few
cdr3_aa: CASRPEGEVGYTF
cdr3_nt: TGTGCCAGCAGGCCCGAAGGGGAGGTCGGCTACACCTTC

d_call: TRBD1
j_call: TRBJ2-3
v_call: TRBV5-1
clone_size: few
cdr3_aa: CASSPDRQADTQYF
cdr3_nt: TGCGCCAGCAGCCCGGACAGGCAGGCAGATACGCAGTATTTT

d_call: TRBD2
j_call: TRBJ2-2
v_call: TRBV7-7
clone_size: .
cdr3_aa: CASSSRLATNTGELFF
cdr3_nt: TGTGCCAGCAGCTCTCGACTAGCGACGAACACCGGGGAGCTGTTTTTT

d_call: .
j_call: TRBJ2-1
v_call: TRBV4-3
clone_size: .
cdr3_aa: CASSDGYQSLQQFF
cdr3_nt: TGCGCCAGCAGCGACGGCTACCAAAGTCTACAGCAGTTCTTC

d_call: TRBD2
j_call: TRBJ2-7
v_call: TRBV15
clone_size: .
cdr3_aa: CATSRLAGSYEQYF
cdr3_nt: TGTGCCACCAGCAGACTAGCGGGGTCCTACGAGCAGTACTTC

d_call: .
j_call: TRBJ2-3
v_call: TRBV7-2
clone_size: few
cdr3_aa: CASSSGTGVWAQYF
cdr3_nt: TGTGCCAGCAGCTCCGGGACTGGGGTCTGGGCGCAGTATTTT

d_call: .
j_call: TRBJ1-3
v_call: TRBV2
clone_size: .
cdr3_aa: CASSDLGVVGNTIYF
cdr3_nt: TGTGCCAGCAGTGATTTGGGAGTAGTGGGAAACACCATATATTTT

d_call: TRBD2
j_call: TRBJ2-5
v_call: TRBV4-1
clone_size: .
cdr3_aa: CASSHLTSGGETQYF
cdr3_nt: TGCGCCAGCAGCCACCTGACTAGCGGGGGCGAGACCCAGTACTTC

d_call: .
j_call: TRBJ1-2
v_call: TRBV7-9
clone_size: .
cdr3_aa: CASSLGAWAPSKNYGYTF
cdr3_nt: TGTGCCAGCAGCTTAGGAGCGTGGGCACCAAGCAAAAACTATGGCTACACCTTC

d_call: .
j_call: TRBJ1-5
v_call: TRBV5-1
clone_size: many
cdr3_aa: CASSLSRDQPQHF
cdr3_nt: TGCGCCAGCAGCTTATCCCGAGATCAGCCCCAGCATTTT

d_call: .
j_call: TRBJ1-1
v_call: TRBV20-1
clone_size: .
cdr3_aa: CSASYARVGEAFF
cdr3_nt: TGCAGTGCTAGCTATGCCAGGGTCGGTGAAGCTTTCTTT

d_call: .
j_call: TRBJ1-1
v_call: TRBV5-1
clone_size: few
cdr3_aa: CASSPGSAVTEAFF
cdr3_nt: TGCGCCAGCAGCCCGGGGTCAGCGGTCACTGAAGCTTTCTTT

d_call: TRBD2
j_call: TRBJ2-5
v_call: TRBV7-3
clone_size: few
cdr3_aa: CASSPFGTSGVGETQYF
cdr3_nt: TGTGCCAGCAGCCCCTTCGGAACTAGCGGGGTCGGGGAGACCCAGTACTTC

d_call: TRBD1
j_call: TRBJ1-2
v_call: TRBV20-1
clone_size: .
cdr3_aa: CSAPGQGSTYGYTF
cdr3_nt: TGCAGTGCTCCTGGACAGGGTTCCACCTATGGCTACACCTTC

d_call: TRBD1
j_call: TRBJ2-3
v_call: TRBV4-2
clone_size: many
cdr3_aa: CASSPTGTGGRDTQYF
cdr3_nt: TGTGCCAGCAGCCCTACCGGGACAGGGGGTCGGGATACGCAGTATTTT

d_call: TRBD2
j_call: TRBJ2-1
v_call: TRBV5-1
clone_size: .
cdr3_aa: CASSVLAGLNEQFF
cdr3_nt: TGCGCCAGCAGTGTACTAGCGGGGCTCAATGAGCAGTTCTTC

d_call: TRBD1
j_call: TRBJ1-5
v_call: TRBV7-9
clone_size: .
cdr3_aa: CASSPGEGARPQHF
cdr3_nt: TGTGCCAGCAGCCCCGGGGAGGGGGCAAGGCCCCAGCATTTT

d_call: TRBD1
j_call: TRBJ2-3
v_call: TRBV6-4
clone_size: .
cdr3_aa: CASSDGEGATDTQYF
cdr3_nt: TGTGCCAGCAGTGATGGAGAGGGGGCCACAGATACGCAGTATTTT

d_call: TRBD2
j_call: TRBJ2-5
v_call: TRBV18
clone_size: .
cdr3_aa: CASSPRFSGVEETQYF
cdr3_nt: TGTGCCAGCTCACCACGGTTTAGCGGGGTTGAAGAGACCCAGTACTTC

d_call: .
j_call: TRBJ1-2
v_call: TRBV7-9
clone_size: few
cdr3_aa: CASSLALGMGYYGYTF
cdr3_nt: TGTGCCAGCAGCTTAGCGCTAGGGATGGGATACTATGGCTACACCTTC

d_call: .
j_call: TRBJ1-5
v_call: TRBV6-2/TRBV6-3
clone_size: few
cdr3_aa: CASGDRSGDQPQHF
cdr3_nt: TGTGCCAGTGGAGACAGGTCAGGGGATCAGCCCCAGCATTTT

d_call: .
j_call: TRBJ2-4
v_call: TRBV7-2
clone_size: few
cdr3_aa: CASTVVAGAGNIQYF
cdr3_nt: TGTGCCAGCACCGTAGTTGCGGGTGCGGGAAACATTCAGTACTTC

d_call: .
j_call: TRBJ2-3
v_call: TRBV15
clone_size: many
cdr3_aa: CATSREVFLGADTQYF
cdr3_nt: TGTGCCACCAGCAGAGAAGTCTTCCTGGGCGCAGATACGCAGTATTTT

d_call: .
j_call: TRBJ1-6
v_call: TRBV25-1
clone_size: few
cdr3_aa: CASSYTDNSPLHF
cdr3_nt: TGTGCCAGCTCCTACACGGATAATTCACCCCTCCACTTT

d_call: TRBD1
j_call: TRBJ1-2
v_call: TRBV2
clone_size: few
cdr3_aa: CASSPTWTGDGYTF
cdr3_nt: TGTGCCAGCAGTCCAACGTGGACAGGGGATGGCTACACCTTC

d_call: .
j_call: TRBJ1-2
v_call: TRBV5-1
clone_size: .
cdr3_aa: CASSLPGSYGYTF
cdr3_nt: TGCGCCAGCAGCTTGCCTGGGAGCTATGGCTACACCTTC

d_call: TRBD1
j_call: TRBJ1-2
v_call: TRBV28
clone_size: few
cdr3_aa: CASTQGGYGYTF
cdr3_nt: TGTGCCAGCACCCAGGGGGGCTATGGCTACACCTTC